The next 18 T cell receptor beta chains were all read from a single sample in a study of cytomegalovirus exposure and HLA in healthy donors. Produced via immunoSEQ multiplex PCR; TCRdb's table is partial and in-frame only. Of more than 130,000 clones listed, 80% to 90% are singletons. Sequencing was done on a sample of PBMCs. The receptors shown here come from a woman aged 18-35 years in good health and CMV-seropositive.

This clone turned up a few times. V is TRBV10-1 and J is TRBJ1-5; a possible D gene is TRBD1 (5 bases). The CDR3 consists of 16 residues. CDR1 is WNHNN and CDR2 is SYGVQD in the germline V gene (reference sequence). V was pared by 0 bases and J by 4 bases, with 13 bases between. The CDR3 sequence is CASSESGQGLNQPQHF. DNA for the CDR3: TGCGCCAGCAGTGAGTCTGGGCAGGGCCTAAATCAGCCCCAGCATTTT.

A word on this clone: One junction end does not reproduce the germline sequence, and a read error may be involved. The CDR3 here is CASSLDPGTLIQF. CDR3 nucleotides: TGTGCCAGCAGCTTAGATCCGGGGACACTGATTCAGTTC. This sequence joins TRBV11-3 and TRBJ1-2, with D possibly TRBD1 on 6 matching bases. The CDR3 sequence is 13 residues long. The germline gives CDR1 SGHNT, CDR2 YENEEA.

The chain recombines TRBV4-1 with TRBJ2-4, with TRBD1 matching 7 bases. V shed 0 bases and J 2 bases; nucleotides not matched to a gene: 10. The CDR3 is 18 residues long. Germline V gives CDR1 MGHRA, CDR2 YSYEKL. CDR3 protein: CASSQDGEVTGTKNIQYF. Written as DNA, the CDR3 is TGCGCCAGCAGCCAAGATGGTGAGGTGACAGGGACCAAAAACATTCAGTACTTC.

This clone has just a few counts. The chain joins TRBV5-1 to TRBJ2-3, with 9 bases aligning to TRBD2. CDR3 size: 16 residues. Unmatched junction bases numbered 4, after V lost 2 bases and J lost 0 bases. Looked up from germline, CDR1 is SGHRS and CDR2 is YFSETQ. CDR3 sequence reads: CASSFSRGGSTDTQYF. For the CDR3, the DNA is TGCGCCAGCAGCTTTTCGCGGGGGGGTAGCACAGATACGCAGTATTTT.

The genes are TRBV7-9 and TRBJ2-2; tentative D call: TRBD1 (6 bases). V shed 4 bases and J shed 1 base, with 10 bases lying between them. This CDR3 has 15 residues. Looked up from germline, CDR1 is SEHNR and CDR2 is FQNEAQ (reference sequence). The CDR3 protein is CASSSGQLNTGELFF. CDR3 coding DNA: TGTGCCAGCAGCTCCGGACAGCTGAACACCGGGGAGCTGTTTTTT.

The chain is built from TRBV4-1 and TRBJ2-5; TRBD2 agrees at 8 bases. CDR3 length: 15 residues. J gave up 4 bases and V 5 bases, and 9 bases lay outside the gene matches. CDR1 is MGHRA, CDR2 YSYEKL, per germline. The CDR3 DNA sequence: TGCGCCAGCAGCGACGGGCCGGGGGGGCGAGAGACCCAGTACTTC. The encoded protein is CASSDGPGGRETQYF.

The chain carries TRBV29-1 and TRBJ1-1, with D maybe TRBD1 (6 bases). The germline CDR1 and CDR2 sequences are SQVTM and ANQGSEA. This CDR3 comprises 13 residues. Trimming removed 1 base at V and 2 bases at J, with 8 bases between. Here the CDR3 reads CSVEGQANTEAFF. DNA for the CDR3: TGCAGCGTTGAAGGACAGGCTAACACTGAAGCTTTCTTT.

The J gene is TRBJ1-3, the V gene TRBV29-1; 9 bases line up with TRBD1. The CDR3 is 12 residues long. Germline V gene sequence: CDR1 SQVTM, CDR2 ANQGSEA. V shed 7 bases, J shed 4 bases, and the junction held 2 bases outside the gene matches. CDR3 residues: CSAGTGGNTIYF. DNA for the CDR3: TGCAGCGCCGGGACAGGGGGAAACACCATATATTTT.

J is TRBJ1-1 and V is TRBV25-1; D is perhaps TRBD1 (6 bases). The CDR3 sequence is 13 residues long. Germline V gives CDR1 MGHDK, CDR2 SYGVNS. V was pared by 6 bases and J by 7 bases, with 15 bases between. CDR3 protein: CASSQGSWGEAFF. The CDR3 DNA follows: TGTGCCAGCAGCCAGGGGTCCTGGGGTGAAGCTTTCTTT.

The genes are TRBV29-1 and TRBJ2-7; maybe TRBD2 (5 bases). Germline V gene sequence: CDR1 SQVTM, CDR2 ANQGSEA. The CDR3 is made up of 12 amino acids. V was cut by 5 bases and J by 0 bases, with 8 bases left in between. The CDR3, as DNA: TGCAGCGTTCGAGGGCCCTCCTACGAGCAGTACTTC. Amino acid sequence: CSVRGPSYEQYF.

This clone was recorded once. The V gene is TRBV9, the J gene TRBJ2-3; possible D gene TRBD1, 6 bases. Trimming pared 4 bases from V and 4 bases from J, leaving 13 bases between. This CDR3 is built from 14 residues. Germline CDR1 and CDR2: SGDLS and YYNGEE. The CDR3 is CASSTSGAADTQYF. DNA for the CDR3: TGTGCCAGCAGCACCTCAGGGGCGGCAGATACGCAGTATTTT.

This chain uses TRBV7-6 with TRBJ2-1; D is possibly TRBD1 (5 bases). The CDR3 consists of 14 residues. The V gene's germline CDR1 is SGHVS and CDR2 FNYEAQ. Trimming stripped 1 base from V and 9 bases from J, with 13 bases between. The CDR3 loop reads CASSLGQGNGEQFF. DNA for the CDR3: TGTGCCAGCAGCTTAGGTCAGGGTAACGGTGAGCAGTTCTTC.

This clone was observed a handful of times. The chain carries TRBV28 and TRBJ1-5; perhaps TRBD1 as D (6 bases). This CDR3 has 15 amino acids. CDR1 and CDR2 (germline): MDHEN, SYDVKM. The V end lost 11 bases, the J end lost 1 base, and 18 bases lay between the germline ends. The CDR3 region has the DNA TGTGCCGCATCCCCCACGACAGGAAGCAATCAGCCCCAGCATTTT. Translation: CAASPTTGSNQPQHF.

This chain uses TRBV7-3 with TRBJ2-7; 8 bases match TRBD1. CDR3 size: 13 residues. J was trimmed by 6 bases and V by 2 bases; bases with no gene match: 3. CDR1 and CDR2 from the germline V gene are SGHTA and FQGTGA. CDR3 sequence reads: CASSLDRGSEQYF. The DNA of the CDR3 is TGTGCCAGCAGCTTAGACAGGGGATCCGAGCAGTACTTC.

This clone was seen only a few times. The CDR3 DNA reads TGTGCCAGCAGCCCGGGGACAGGGGATCAGCCCCAGCATTTT. Translated: CASSPGTGDQPQHF. This sequence joins TRBV5-6 and TRBJ1-5, with 10 bases identical to TRBD1. The trim removed 4 bases at V and 5 bases at J, leaving 3 bases unmatched. The germline CDR1 and CDR2 sequences are SGHDT and YYEEEE. The CDR3 length is 14 residues.

This clone was seen just once. V usage is TRBV11-2 and J usage is TRBJ1-1; no reliable D call. V was cut by 5 bases and J by 1 base, with 11 bases left in between. The germline CDR1 and CDR2 sequences are SGHAT and FQNNGV. The CDR3 spans 14 residues. The chain's CDR3 is CASSQIPGNTEAFF. CDR3 sequence (DNA): TGTGCCAGCAGCCAAATCCCCGGGAACACTGAAGCTTTCTTT.

The chain joins TRBV30 to TRBJ2-2, with a weak D call TRBD1 (5 bases). With 3 bases removed from V and 1 base from J, the gap between germline ends came to 9 bases. The CDR3 contains 14 residues. Germline CDR1 GTSNPN, CDR2 SVGIG (reference sequence). CDR3 DNA sequence: TGTGCCTGGAGCCCGCAGGGGAACACCGGGGAGCTGTTTTTT. It codes for CAWSPQGNTGELFF. Drawing the rest from reference TRBV30 and TRBJ2-2, the complete variable domain is SQTIHQWPATLVQPVGSPLSLECTVEGTSNPNLYWYRQAAGRGLQLLFYSVGIGQISSEVPQNLSASRPQDRQFILSSKKLLLSDSGFYLCAWSPQGNTGELFFGEGSRLTVL.

This sequence joins TRBV27 and TRBJ2-7; 10 nucleotides align to TRBD2. Germline values: CDR1 MNHEY, CDR2 SMNVEV (reference sequence). The J segment lost 1 base and the V segment lost 8 bases, leaving 2 bases of the junction unmatched. The CDR3 length is 13 residues. The CDR3 sequence is CASGLAESYEQYF. In DNA form, the CDR3 reads TGTGCCAGCGGACTAGCGGAATCCTACGAGCAGTACTTC.